The 13 T cell receptor beta chains reported below all come from one sample, sequenced in a study of T cells in Graves' hyperthyroidism and ophthalmopathy. TCR beta CDR3 region amplification was performed from RNA transcripts. HTBI primers were used for first-round RT-PCR of the TCR CDR3. From the multiplex PCR reads, TCRdb called clonotypes with MiXCR, one entry per CDR3 protein. The sample carries hundreds of thousands of distinct CDR3 sequences, about a sixth recorded once. Source material: blood. The receptors were gathered from a woman under 30 with Graves' ophthalmopathy.

This rearrangement joins TRBV29-1 to TRBJ2-7; the match to TRBD2 covers 7 bases. The CDR3 contains 14 residues. Looked up from germline, CDR1 is SQVTM and CDR2 is ANQGSEA. Trimming cost V 0 bases and J 0 bases; bases outside gene matches: 2. The CDR3 DNA is TGCAGCGTTGAAGATCGGGGGGACTCCTACGAGCAGTACTTC. It specifies CSVEDRGDSYEQYF.

The chain links TRBV2 to TRBJ1-3; D unclear. Trimming cost V 2 bases and J 4 bases, with 9 bases left between them. Germline CDR1 is SNHLY and CDR2 is FYNNEI. CDR3 length: 14 amino acids. The CDR3 DNA reads TGTGCCAGCAGTGAATTTGCGGAAGGAAACACCATATATTTT. Its translation is CASSEFAEGNTIYF.

This clonotype showed up many times. The DNA of the CDR3 is TGTGCCAGCAGCCCCGGTGGTTCTGGGGGTGAGACCCAGTACTTC. Its translation: CASSPGGSGGETQYF. The V and J genes are TRBV7-3 and TRBJ2-5, with D perhaps TRBD1 or TRBD2 (5 bases each). Trimming cost V 5 bases and J 5 bases, with 18 bases left between them. The CDR3 is made up of 15 amino acids. Germline CDR1 SGHTA, CDR2 FQGTGA. Complete variable domain (other parts from reference TRBV7-3 and TRBJ2-5): GAGVSQTPSNKVTEKGKYVELRCDPISGHTALYWYRQSLGQGPEFLIYFQGTGAADDSGLPNDRFFAVRPEGSVSTLKIQRTERGDSAVYLCASSPGGSGGETQYFGPGTRLLVL.

This clonotype was seen more than once but under ten times. The chain combines TRBV4-3 with TRBJ2-1, with TRBD1 as a possible D gene (5 bases). Germline lookup yields CDR1 LGHNA and CDR2 YSLEER. V gave up 3 bases and J gave up 6 bases, with 15 bases separating them. The CDR3 is 15 residues long. The chain's CDR3 is CASSQDTHGINEQFF. The CDR3, as DNA: TGCGCCAGCAGCCAGGACACCCATGGGATCAATGAGCAGTTCTTC.

CDR3 loop: CASSLEVGLGGEQYF. The CDR3 DNA is TGTGCCAGCAGCTTAGAGGTGGGACTAGGGGGCGAGCAGTACTTC. The genes are TRBV7-2 and TRBJ2-7; 8 bases match TRBD2. The CDR3 is made up of 15 amino acids. Germline V gives CDR1 SGHTA, CDR2 FQGNSA. V shed 1 base, J shed 6 bases, and the junction held 8 bases outside the gene matches. Using reference TRBV7-2 and TRBJ2-7 for the parts outside the CDR3, the full variable domain is GAGVSQSPSNKVTEKGKDVELRCDPISGHTALYWYRQSLGQGLEFLIYFQGNSAPDKSGLPSDRFSAERTGGSVSTLTIQRTQQEDSAVYLCASSLEVGLGGEQYFGPGTRLTVT.

This clonotype was seen more than once but under ten times. The chain uses TRBV28 and TRBJ2-7; possibly TRBD2 for D (6 bases). The ends were cut back, 3 bases at V and 9 bases at J, with 15 bases in the middle. The CDR3 sequence is 13 residues long. Germline V gene lookup returns CDR1 MDHEN and CDR2 SYDVKM. The DNA of the CDR3 is TGTGCCAGCAGTTTCCGGACTAACGGGGGGCAGTACTTC. Its translation: CASSFRTNGGQYF.

The chain carries TRBV10-2 and TRBJ2-5; D ambiguous. V lost 3 bases and J 2 bases, leaving 10 bases between the germline ends. The germline CDR1 and CDR2 sequences are WSHSY and SAAADI. The CDR3 has 14 residues. In DNA form, the CDR3 reads TGCGCCAGCAGTGATTTAGCAACTCAAGAGACCCAGTACTTC. Its translation: CASSDLATQETQYF.

This clonotype was seen a handful of times. The chain recombines TRBV6-2 or TRBV6-3 with TRBJ2-3; D possibly corresponds to TRBD2 (5 bases). The germline CDR1 and CDR2 sequences are MNHEY and SVGEGT. Trimming pared 11 bases from V and 0 bases from J, leaving 12 bases between. The length of the CDR3 is 13 residues. CDR3 protein: CASMWTSTDTQYF. For the CDR3, the DNA is TGTGCCTCAATGTGGACTAGCACAGATACGCAGTATTTT.

This clonotype was observed many times. The gene calls are TRBV11-2 and TRBJ2-3; 9 positions agree with TRBD2. With V trimmed by 5 bases and J by 0 bases, 6 bases remained unmatched. This CDR3 region has 16 residues. Germline lookup yields CDR1 SGHAT and CDR2 FQNNGV. DNA for the CDR3: TGTGCCAGCAGCCCAGCGGGGGGCGGTAGCACAGATACGCAGTATTTT. This codes for CASSPAGGGSTDTQYF. Together with reference TRBV11-2 and TRBJ2-3, the CDR3 gives the full variable domain: EAGVAQSPRYKIIEKRQSVAFWCNPISGHATLYWYQQILGQGPKLLIQFQNNGVVDDSQLPKDRFSAERLKGVDSTLKIQPAKLEDSAVYLCASSPAGGGSTDTQYFGPGTRLTVL.

This chain's CDR3 is CASSQETGTQYF. CDR3 sequence (DNA): TGCGCCAGCAGCCAAGAAACAGGGACCCAGTACTTC. The chain employs TRBV4-1 and TRBJ2-5; D perhaps matches TRBD1 (5 bases). Germline lookup yields CDR1 MGHRA and CDR2 YSYEKL. V was shortened by 0 bases and J by 7 bases, with 6 bases between the two germline ends. The CDR3 runs to 12 residues.

This clonotype occurred many times. The rearrangement joins TRBV15 to TRBJ2-1; D is possibly TRBD1 (8 bases). CDR3 length: 16 amino acids. V lost 3 bases and J 9 bases, leaving 21 bases between the germline ends. Germline loops: CDR1 LNHNV, CDR2 YYDKDF (reference sequence). The CDR3 sequence is CATSRPWGGQAVEQFF. The CDR3 DNA sequence: TGTGCCACCAGCAGGCCCTGGGGGGGACAGGCAGTTGAGCAGTTCTTC.

Many counts were recorded for this clonotype. The chain uses TRBV5-1 and TRBJ2-3, with D unclear. The ends were cut back, 3 bases at V and 6 bases at J, with 17 bases in the middle. This CDR3 region has 15 residues. Germline CDR1 reads SGHRS; CDR2 reads YFSETQ. The CDR3 DNA follows: TGCGCCAGCAGCTCTTTGGAAAGGCTCATCGATACGCAGTATTTT. This encodes CASSSLERLIDTQYF.

This clonotype has a handful of counts. The chain joins TRBV7-9 to TRBJ2-5; 13 bases agree with TRBD2. V shed 2 bases and J 2 bases; nucleotides not matched to a gene: 11. Germline V lookup: CDR1 SEHNR, CDR2 FQNEAQ (reference sequence). This CDR3 has 19 amino acids. Here the CDR3 DNA reads TGTGCCAGCAGCTTACTCGGGGGTGGACTAGCGGGAGAACAAGAGACCCAGTACTTC. It encodes CASSLLGGGLAGEQETQYF. The full variable domain, in which reference TRBV7-9 and TRBJ2-5 provide the parts outside the CDR3, is DTGVSQNPRHKITKRGQNVTFRCDPISEHNRLYWYRQTLGQGPEFLTYFQNEAQLEKSRLLSDRFSAERPKGSFSTLEIQRTEQGDSAMYLCASSLLGGGLAGEQETQYFGPGTRLLVL.